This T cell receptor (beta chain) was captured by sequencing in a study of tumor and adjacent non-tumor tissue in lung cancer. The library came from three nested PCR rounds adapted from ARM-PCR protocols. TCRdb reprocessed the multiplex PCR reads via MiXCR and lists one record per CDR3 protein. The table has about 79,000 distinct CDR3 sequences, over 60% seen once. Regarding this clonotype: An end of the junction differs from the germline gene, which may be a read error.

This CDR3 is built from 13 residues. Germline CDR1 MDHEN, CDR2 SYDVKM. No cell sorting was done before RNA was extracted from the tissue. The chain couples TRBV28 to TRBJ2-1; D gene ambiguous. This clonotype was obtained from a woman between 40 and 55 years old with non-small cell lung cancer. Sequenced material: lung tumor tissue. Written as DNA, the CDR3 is TGTGCCAGCATGGAGAGCTCCTACTATGAGCAGTTCTTC. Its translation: CASMESSYYEQFF.